The 27 T cell receptor beta chains in this list originate from one sample, sequenced in a study of beta chain features in type 1 diabetes. Of the isolated RNA, all was reverse transcribed, and so the sequenced material was expressed TCRB transcripts. The method was immunoSEQ multiplex PCR; TCRdb's version includes in-frame clones alone and lacks a portion of them. The table includes about 240,000 clones, 25% to 30% detected once. Sequencing was carried out using central memory CD4+ T cells from blood. The source of these receptors is a young man in good health.

The J gene is TRBJ2-6, the V gene TRBV30; no firm D call. CDR3 length equals 13 residues. V was cut by 0 bases and J by 4 bases, with 4 bases left in between. Germline V gene data show CDR1 as GTSNPN and CDR2 as SVGIG (reference sequence). Here the CDR3 reads CAWSVVGANVLTF. Here the CDR3 DNA reads TGTGCCTGGAGTGTTGTCGGGGCCAACGTCCTGACTTTC. Filled out from reference TRBV30 and TRBJ2-6, the complete variable domain reads SQTIHQWPATLVQPVGSPLSLECTVEGTSNPNLYWYRQAAGRGLQLLFYSVGIGQISSEVPQNLSASRPQDRQFILSSKKLLLSDSGFYLCAWSVVGANVLTFGAGSRLTVL.

This clone was seen a few times. The chain couples TRBV28 to TRBJ2-7, with D possibly TRBD1 on 6 matching bases. Per the germline V gene, CDR1 is MDHEN and CDR2 is SYDVKM. This CDR3 is 15 amino acids long. V gave up 6 bases and J gave up 1 base, with 16 bases separating them. The DNA for the CDR3 is TGTGCCAGCAGAACAGGGACATCCGGGTCCTACGAGCAGTACTTC. The encoded protein is CASRTGTSGSYEQYF.

This clone occurred a few times. The rearrangement joins TRBV9 to TRBJ2-2; D unclear. CDR1 SGDLS and CDR2 YYNGEE come from the germline V gene. There are 15 residues in the CDR3. Trimming pared 0 bases from V and 3 bases from J, leaving 9 bases between. For the CDR3, the DNA is TGTGCCAGCAGCGTAGGGGCACCTTACACCGGGGAGCTGTTTTTT. Amino acid sequence: CASSVGAPYTGELFF.

The chain employs TRBV4-3 and TRBJ2-3, with D possibly TRBD2 on 6 matching bases. Deletions cut 3 bases from V and 6 bases from J, with 7 bases between. CDR3 length equals 12 residues. In germline, CDR1 is LGHNA, CDR2 YSLEER. In DNA, the CDR3 is TGCGCCAGCAGCCACCGGGGGGATACGCAGTATTTT. Encoded protein: CASSHRGDTQYF.

The rearrangement uses TRBV7-2 and TRBJ2-1; TRBD2 is a possible D gene (5 bases). Trimming shortened V by 2 bases and J by 5 bases, and 16 bases separated the two germline ends. The CDR3 extends over 16 amino acids. The V gene's germline CDR1 is SGHTA and CDR2 FQGNSA. CDR3 DNA: TGTGCCAGCAGCTTATTCTCCGCTAGCCGCCACAATGAGCAGTTCTTC. Translating gives CASSLFSASRHNEQFF.

This clone was recorded a few times. The V and J genes are TRBV11-2 and TRBJ2-1; D remains unclear. The CDR3 loop spans 15 amino acids. V gave up 3 bases and J gave up 0 bases, with 9 bases separating them. Per germline, CDR1 SGHAT and CDR2 FQNNGV. CDR3 residues: CASSFQQSSYNEQFF. The DNA for the CDR3 is TGTGCCAGCAGCTTCCAGCAAAGCTCCTACAATGAGCAGTTCTTC.

The chain carries TRBV30 and TRBJ1-2; D is ambiguous. CDR3 length: 12 residues. From germline, CDR1 is GTSNPN and CDR2 SVGIG (reference sequence). Deletions cut 2 bases from V and 3 bases from J, with 7 bases between. The CDR3 DNA follows: TGTGCCTGGAGTCAGGAGTACTATGGCTACACCTTC. Encoded protein: CAWSQEYYGYTF.

This clone was found a few times. The chain has TRBV30 and TRBJ2-3, with TRBD2 matching 10 bases. The CDR3 covers 14 residues. Germline CDR1 and CDR2: GTSNPN and SVGIG (reference sequence). The J segment lost 5 bases and the V segment lost 1 base, leaving 3 bases of the junction unmatched. The CDR3 DNA reads TGTGCCTGGAGTGGACTAGCGGGCGGAGATACGCAGTATTTT. This encodes CAWSGLAGGDTQYF.

The rearrangement links TRBV7-6 to TRBJ2-5; 7 positions match TRBD2. The germline V gene encodes CDR1 SGHVS and CDR2 FNYEAQ. CDR3 length: 14 residues. The J segment lost 2 bases and the V segment lost 2 bases, leaving 2 bases of the junction unmatched. The CDR3 DNA sequence: TGTGCCAGCAGCTTACCGGGACTACAAGAGACCCAGTACTTC. It specifies CASSLPGLQETQYF.

The chain employs TRBV18 and TRBJ2-4, with D possibly matching TRBD1 (6 bases). The V gene's germline CDR1 is KGHSH and CDR2 LQKENI. Trimming left V 6 bases short and J 6 bases short, with 18 bases between. This CDR3 is built from 15 residues. The CDR3 region has the DNA TGTGCCAGCTCTGGAGCAGGCAGGGGCGTAAACATTCAGTACTTC. It translates to CASSGAGRGVNIQYF.

The table lists this clone with a few counts. The chain links TRBV18 to TRBJ2-3; possible D gene TRBD1, 5 bases. V dropped 5 bases and J dropped 5 bases, with 11 bases sitting between them. From germline, CDR1 is KGHSH and CDR2 LQKENI. The CDR3 totals 13 residues. CDR3 loop: CASSSDTGDTQYF. CDR3 sequence (DNA): TGTGCCAGCTCATCTGACACAGGAGATACGCAGTATTTT.

This clone was found a few times. The chain is built from TRBV7-2 and TRBJ2-3; 8 bases are shared with TRBD1. Germline-derived CDR1 and CDR2 are SGHTA and FQGNSA. J lost 5 bases, V lost 6 bases, and 4 bases had no gene match. The CDR3 runs 13 residues. The CDR3 region has the DNA TGTGCCAGCAGTTTGACAGGGGAAGATACGCAGTATTTT. Protein sequence: CASSLTGEDTQYF.

This chain joins TRBV2 and TRBJ1-4, with D uncertain. CDR1 SNHLY and CDR2 FYNNEI come from the germline V gene. V shed 4 bases and J shed 8 bases, with 8 bases lying between them. The CDR3 length is 12 residues. CDR3 in amino acids: CASSGSTEKLFF. CDR3 bases: TGTGCCAGCAGTGGGTCCACCGAAAAACTGTTTTTT.

The chain has TRBV30 and TRBJ2-2; D perhaps matches TRBD1 (5 bases). With 0 bases removed from V and 8 bases from J, the gap between germline ends came to 10 bases. The CDR3 extends over 13 amino acids. The germline gives CDR1 GTSNPN, CDR2 SVGIG (reference sequence). The CDR3, as DNA: TGTGCCTGGAGTGTCTGGGGCGAAGGGGAGCTGTTTTTT. Amino acid sequence: CAWSVWGEGELFF.

The table lists this clone with many counts. Additional DNA sequences in this sample encode the identical CDR3. The chain couples TRBV5-1 to TRBJ2-1; 8 nucleotides match TRBD1. This CDR3 region has 15 residues. Germline CDR1 and CDR2: SGHRS and YFSETQ. V was clipped by 0 bases and J by 2 bases; unmatched bases: 1. The CDR3 reads CASSLGQGTYNEQFF. As DNA, the CDR3 is TGCGCCAGCAGCTTGGGACAGGGGACCTACAATGAGCAGTTCTTC.

This clone was observed a handful of times. V is TRBV15 and J is TRBJ2-5; TRBD2 aligns across 10 bases. After removal of 0 bases from V and 2 bases from J, the junction contained 9 bases not matched to a gene. CDR1 and CDR2 from the germline V gene are LNHNV and YYDKDF (reference sequence). The CDR3 consists of 18 residues. This chain's CDR3 is CATSRDILAGKQQETQYF. Here the CDR3 DNA reads TGTGCCACCAGCAGAGATATACTAGCGGGGAAACAGCAAGAGACCCAGTACTTC.

In this sample, this clone turned up a few times. This sequence joins TRBV10-2 and TRBJ2-1, with 11 bases identical to TRBD2. Per germline, CDR1 WSHSY and CDR2 SAAADI. Trimming took 4 bases from V and 0 from J; bases not matched to a gene: 8. The CDR3 has 18 amino acids. The CDR3 sequence: CASSGLAGYLSSYNEQFF. As DNA, the CDR3 is TGCGCCAGCAGTGGACTAGCGGGGTACTTAAGCTCCTACAATGAGCAGTTCTTC.

V gene TRBV7-9 combines with J gene TRBJ1-1; possibly TRBD1 for D (5 bases). CDR3 length: 14 amino acids. Germline values: CDR1 SEHNR, CDR2 FQNEAQ (reference sequence). V was pared by 3 bases and J by 0 bases, with 8 bases between. CDR3 sequence (DNA): TGTGCCAGCAGCTTTTGGACATTGAACACTGAAGCTTTCTTT. It encodes CASSFWTLNTEAFF.

This clone has more than one count but fewer than ten. The chain recombines TRBV5-4 with TRBJ1-1; TRBD1 aligns across 12 bases. There are 16 residues in the CDR3. CDR1 and CDR2 (germline): SGHNT, YYREEE (reference sequence). With 4 bases clipped from V and 4 bases from J, the junction kept 8 bases outside the gene matches. In DNA form, the CDR3 reads TGTGCCAGCAGCCCGGGACAGGGGGCGCTGGGCACTGAAGCTTTCTTT. Its protein is CASSPGQGALGTEAFF.

This clone has a count of ten or more. This rearrangement joins TRBV29-1 to TRBJ2-1; the match to TRBD2 covers 11 bases. Germline CDR1 SQVTM, CDR2 ANQGSEA. V shed 7 bases, J shed 9 bases, and the junction held 11 bases outside the gene matches. The CDR3 consists of 14 residues. This CDR3 reads CSGISGRAPLEQFF. As DNA, the CDR3 is TGCAGCGGCATTAGCGGGAGGGCCCCCCTTGAGCAGTTCTTC.

This clone was detected only a few times. The V gene is TRBV5-4, the J gene TRBJ2-7; D is ambiguous. From germline, CDR1 is SGHNT and CDR2 YYREEE (reference sequence). CDR3 length: 13 amino acids. V gave up 5 bases and J gave up 3 bases, with 12 bases separating them. The CDR3 bases are TGTGCCAGCAGAGTGAGCTGGGACTACGAGCAGTACTTC. It is translated as CASRVSWDYEQYF.

Regarding this clone: The sample has other DNA sequences that encode this CDR3 too. The CDR3 spells CASSLGSGRNEQYF. The CDR3 DNA reads as TGTGCCAGCAGCTTAGGGTCAGGGCGAAACGAGCAGTACTTC. The chain has TRBV7-9 and TRBJ2-7, with D tentatively TRBD1 (5 bases). Per germline, CDR1 SEHNR and CDR2 FQNEAQ (reference sequence). Trimming removed 1 base from V and 5 bases from J, with 12 bases in between. The CDR3 consists of 14 residues.

A few counts support this clone. The chain recombines TRBV29-1 with TRBJ1-1; D is perhaps TRBD1 (5 bases). Per the germline V gene, CDR1 is SQVTM and CDR2 is ANQGSEA. Trimming stripped 5 bases from V and 13 bases from J, with 17 bases between. This CDR3 spans 11 amino acids. The CDR3 DNA reads as TGCAGCGTTTTCGAGGGGAAGGGAGTTTTCTTT. Its protein product is CSVFEGKGVFF.

The chain carries TRBV5-1 and TRBJ2-3, with 12 nucleotides matching TRBD2. The germline CDR1 and CDR2 sequences are SGHRS and YFSETQ. The CDR3 runs to 18 residues. The J segment lost 6 bases and the V segment lost 3 bases, leaving 14 bases of the junction unmatched. The CDR3, as DNA: TGCGCCAGCAGCTCAAGGGCTAGCGGGGGGGCGAGTTCGGATACGCAGTATTTT. This codes for CASSSRASGGASSDTQYF.

This clone was detected only a few times. The chain couples TRBV30 to TRBJ2-2, with D uncertain. The CDR3 sequence is 14 residues long. Trimming shortened V by 4 bases and J by 2 bases, and 11 bases separated the two germline ends. Per germline, CDR1 GTSNPN and CDR2 SVGIG (reference sequence). The CDR3 spells CAWMAGINTGELFF. The DNA for the CDR3 is TGTGCCTGGATGGCCGGAATAAACACCGGGGAGCTGTTTTTT.

Of note for this clone: The same CDR3 is also encoded by other DNA sequences in this sample. CDR3 residues: CSASPGNEQFF. In DNA, the CDR3 is TGCAGTGCTAGCCCCGGGAATGAGCAGTTCTTC. The gene calls are TRBV20-1 and TRBJ2-1, with D unresolved. Germline assignment: CDR1 DFQATT and CDR2 SNEGSKA (reference sequence). The CDR3 is 11 residues long. Trimming removed 3 bases at V and 7 bases at J, with 7 bases between.

This clone came up a few times. The J gene is TRBJ2-1, the V gene TRBV5-6; possibly TRBD1 or TRBD2 for D (6 bases each). CDR3 size: 14 residues. Germline assignment: CDR1 SGHDT and CDR2 YYEEEE. V was cut by 4 bases and J by 9 bases, with 17 bases left in between. As DNA, the CDR3 is TGTGCCAGCAGCGCGGGACAATTACCCACTGAGCAGTTCTTC. It specifies CASSAGQLPTEQFF.